The 2 T cell receptor beta chains in this list originate from one sample, sequenced in a study of cytomegalovirus exposure and HLA in healthy donors. This table comes from immunoSEQ multiplex PCR, and its TCRdb copy is limited to in-frame clones, with some not included. The table includes roughly 130,000 clones, 70% to 90% detected once. Sequencing used PBMCs. Receptors were obtained from a man younger than 30 in good health and CMV-seronegative.

The chain links TRBV7-2 to TRBJ2-1, with TRBD2 matching 13 bases. From germline, CDR1 is SGHTA and CDR2 FQGNSA. Trimming at V came to 3 bases and at J to 7 bases, leaving 6 bases not matched to a gene. CDR3 length: 16 residues. The CDR3 bases are TGTGCCAGCAGCTTTCGACTAGCGGGAGGTGTGAATGAGCAGTTCTTC. Residues: CASSFRLAGGVNEQFF.

This chain joins TRBV27 and TRBJ2-5; 7 nucleotides agree with TRBD1. CDR3 length equals 15 residues. Germline CDR1 is MNHEY and CDR2 is SMNVEV (reference sequence). V was pared by 5 bases and J by 5 bases, with 11 bases of the junction left unmatched. The CDR3 sequence is CASSPRTGSGETQYF. The CDR3 DNA is TGTGCCAGCAGTCCAAGGACAGGTTCTGGGGAGACCCAGTACTTC.